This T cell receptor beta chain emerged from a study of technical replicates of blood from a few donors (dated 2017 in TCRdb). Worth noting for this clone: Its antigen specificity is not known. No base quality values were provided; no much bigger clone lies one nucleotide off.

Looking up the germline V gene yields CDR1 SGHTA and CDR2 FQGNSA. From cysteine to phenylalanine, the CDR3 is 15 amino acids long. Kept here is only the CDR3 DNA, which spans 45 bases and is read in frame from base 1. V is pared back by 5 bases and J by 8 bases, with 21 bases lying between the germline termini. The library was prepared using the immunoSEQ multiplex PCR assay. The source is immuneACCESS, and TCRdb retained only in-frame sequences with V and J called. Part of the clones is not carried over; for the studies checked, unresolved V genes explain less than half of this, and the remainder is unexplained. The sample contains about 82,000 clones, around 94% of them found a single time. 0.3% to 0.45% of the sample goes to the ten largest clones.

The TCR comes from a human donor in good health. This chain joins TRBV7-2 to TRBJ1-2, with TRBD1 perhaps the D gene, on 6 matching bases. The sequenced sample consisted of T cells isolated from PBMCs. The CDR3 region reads CASSQTRGGVEGYTF. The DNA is TGTGCCAGCAGCCAGACCAGGGGTGGGGTTGAGGGCTACACCTTC.